A selection of T cell receptor beta chains follows, all from one sample in a study of blood T cell repertoires in COVID-19. Measured with immunoSEQ multiplex PCR; TCRdb has only the in-frame clones, and not every one. The sample has about 370,000 clones, roughly nine tenths seen once. Sequencing was performed on peripheral blood. The receptors stem from a woman aged 25 to 39 with COVID-19, enrolled during active disease. Both conserved end residues are part of each CDR3. Each record gives: V gene, D gene, clone size, J gene, CDR3 protein, CDR3 DNA. A D gene is named only where the DNA matches it firmly. Rows give clone size only sometimes, using once, few, many, or a class for an expanded clone.

v_gene: TRBV11-3
d_gene: -
abundance: -
j_gene: TRBJ2-1
CDR3aa: CASSLDGGRQGVF
CDR3nt: TGTGCCAGCAGCTTAGATGGCGGCCGCCAAGGAGTCTTC

v_gene: TRBV9
d_gene: TRBD1
abundance: -
j_gene: TRBJ1-2
CDR3aa: CASSPGQGHGYTF
CDR3nt: TGTGCCAGCAGCCCAGGACAGGGACATGGCTACACCTTC

v_gene: TRBV5-1
d_gene: TRBD1
abundance: -
j_gene: TRBJ1-6
CDR3aa: CASRTGTGPFFNSPLHF
CDR3nt: TGCGCCAGCAGAACCGGGACAGGGCCGTTTTTTAATTCACCCCTCCACTTT

v_gene: TRBV28
d_gene: TRBD2
abundance: once
j_gene: TRBJ2-7
CDR3aa: CASSSTLIAGRLGEQYF
CDR3nt: TGTGCCAGCAGTTCCACCCTGATAGCGGGGCGACTAGGGGAGCAGTACTTC

v_gene: TRBV3-1/TRBV3-2
d_gene: -
abundance: -
j_gene: TRBJ2-3
CDR3aa: CASSQSGDTQYF
CDR3nt: TGTGCCAGCAGCCAATCAGGGGATACGCAGTATTTT

v_gene: TRBV4-2
d_gene: TRBD2
abundance: few
j_gene: TRBJ2-7
CDR3aa: CASSRGTSGSYEQYF
CDR3nt: TGTGCCAGCAGCCGAGGGACTAGCGGGAGCTACGAGCAGTACTTC

v_gene: TRBV27
d_gene: TRBD2
abundance: -
j_gene: TRBJ2-1
CDR3aa: CATSGASGSTGIAGDEQFF
CDR3nt: TGTGCCACCTCAGGGGCTAGCGGGAGTACTGGTATTGCGGGCGATGAGCAGTTCTTC

v_gene: TRBV2
d_gene: -
abundance: few
j_gene: TRBJ1-5
CDR3aa: CASSDETGHQPQHF
CDR3nt: TGTGCCAGCAGTGATGAAACAGGACATCAGCCCCAGCATTTT

v_gene: TRBV28
d_gene: -
abundance: -
j_gene: TRBJ2-4
CDR3aa: CASTLLAGSAQHGKNIQYF
CDR3nt: TGTGCCAGCACCTTACTTGCAGGGTCGGCCCAACACGGCAAAAACATTCAGTACTTC

v_gene: TRBV12-3/TRBV12-4
d_gene: TRBD1
abundance: -
j_gene: TRBJ1-2
CDR3aa: CASSFDRGTSIF
CDR3nt: TGTGCCAGCAGTTTTGACAGGGGGACCTCCATCTTC

v_gene: TRBV2
d_gene: -
abundance: -
j_gene: TRBJ2-7
CDR3aa: CASCGVLGIGYEQYF
CDR3nt: TGTGCCAGCTGTGGTGTACTCGGTATTGGCTACGAGCAGTACTTC

v_gene: TRBV2
d_gene: -
abundance: -
j_gene: TRBJ1-1
CDR3aa: CASSGGEGGEAFF
CDR3nt: TGTGCCAGCAGTGGAGGGGAGGGGGGTGAAGCTTTCTTT

v_gene: TRBV5-1
d_gene: -
abundance: -
j_gene: TRBJ2-2
CDR3aa: CASSFLPDRVAGELFF
CDR3nt: TGCGCCAGCAGCTTTCTACCTGACCGGGTCGCCGGGGAGCTGTTTTTT

v_gene: TRBV6-5
d_gene: TRBD1
abundance: -
j_gene: TRBJ2-7
CDR3aa: CASRRRTGRNEQYF
CDR3nt: TGTGCCAGCAGGCGGAGGACAGGGAGGAACGAGCAGTACTTC

v_gene: TRBV19
d_gene: TRBD1
abundance: -
j_gene: TRBJ1-2
CDR3aa: CASSIDRVYGYTF
CDR3nt: TGTGCCAGTAGTATCGACAGGGTCTATGGCTACACCTTC

v_gene: TRBV19
d_gene: -
abundance: once
j_gene: TRBJ1-5
CDR3aa: CASSLRGSGYSNQPQHF
CDR3nt: TGTGCCAGTAGTTTGAGGGGGTCTGGCTATAGCAATCAGCCCCAGCATTTT

v_gene: TRBV7-9
d_gene: -
abundance: -
j_gene: TRBJ2-7
CDR3aa: CASSPRRGGSYEQYF
CDR3nt: TGTGCCAGCAGCCCCCGGAGAGGGGGCTCCTACGAGCAGTACTTC

v_gene: TRBV4-1
d_gene: -
abundance: -
j_gene: TRBJ1-2
CDR3aa: CASSQDRIGAGNYGYTF
CDR3nt: TGCGCCAGCAGCCAAGATCGGATAGGGGCGGGGAACTATGGCTACACCTTC

v_gene: TRBV2
d_gene: -
abundance: -
j_gene: TRBJ2-2
CDR3aa: CASSERGDWGDQNTGELFF
CDR3nt: TGTGCCAGCAGTGAAAGAGGGGACTGGGGGGACCAGAACACCGGGGAGCTGTTTTTT

v_gene: TRBV5-4
d_gene: TRBD2
abundance: -
j_gene: TRBJ2-3
CDR3aa: CASSRPTGGTSGSTDTQYF
CDR3nt: TGTGCCAGCAGCCGCCCGACAGGGGGGACTAGCGGTTCCACAGATACGCAGTATTTT

v_gene: TRBV6-2/TRBV6-3
d_gene: -
abundance: -
j_gene: TRBJ1-1
CDR3aa: CASSPHRGNTEAFF
CDR3nt: TGTGCCAGCAGTCCGCATAGGGGGAACACTGAAGCTTTCTTT

v_gene: TRBV27
d_gene: TRBD1
abundance: -
j_gene: TRBJ2-1
CDR3aa: CASSFSGQGLNEQFF
CDR3nt: TGTGCCAGCAGCTTTTCGGGACAGGGGTTGAATGAGCAGTTCTTC

v_gene: TRBV27
d_gene: -
abundance: -
j_gene: TRBJ2-3
CDR3aa: CASSFWPSTDTQYF
CDR3nt: TGTGCCAGCAGTTTCTGGCCTAGCACAGATACGCAGTATTTT

v_gene: TRBV5-1
d_gene: TRBD1
abundance: few
j_gene: TRBJ2-1
CDR3aa: CASSLVGQDYNEQFF
CDR3nt: TGCGCCAGCAGCTTGGTAGGACAGGACTACAATGAGCAGTTCTTC

v_gene: TRBV5-1
d_gene: TRBD1
abundance: -
j_gene: TRBJ2-3
CDR3aa: CASSLQGQEADTQYF
CDR3nt: TGCGCCAGCAGCTTGCAGGGACAGGAAGCAGATACGCAGTATTTT

v_gene: TRBV11-2
d_gene: TRBD2
abundance: -
j_gene: TRBJ2-2
CDR3aa: CASSLFGTSGRAGELFF
CDR3nt: TGTGCCAGCAGCTTATTTGGGACTAGCGGGAGGGCCGGGGAGCTGTTTTTT

v_gene: TRBV7-2
d_gene: -
abundance: -
j_gene: TRBJ1-4
CDR3aa: CASREQATTNEKLFF
CDR3nt: TGTGCCAGCAGGGAACAGGCTACAACTAATGAAAAACTGTTTTTT

v_gene: TRBV11-2
d_gene: -
abundance: -
j_gene: TRBJ1-4
CDR3aa: CASSLVRGITTNEKLFF
CDR3nt: TGTGCCAGCAGCTTGGTACGAGGTATCACAACTAATGAAAAACTGTTTTTT

v_gene: TRBV2
d_gene: -
abundance: -
j_gene: TRBJ1-4
CDR3aa: CASSRDSTNEKLFF
CDR3nt: TGTGCCAGCAGCCGGGATTCAACTAATGAAAAACTGTTTTTT

v_gene: TRBV10-1
d_gene: -
abundance: -
j_gene: TRBJ2-1
CDR3aa: CASSESTGYNEQFF
CDR3nt: TGCGCCAGCAGTGAGTCGACAGGCTACAATGAGCAGTTCTTC